This T cell receptor (beta chain) is from a study of blood T cells in healthy people across ages. Broader study findings: Relative to aged donors, long-lived donors carried more naive CD4+ cells and displayed higher diversity.

The authors ran a second PCR of roughly 6 to 12 cycles using a sample-barcoded 5' primer and a J-beta primer mix. TCRdb itself ran the 5' RACE reads through MiXCR, one entry per CDR3 protein. The sample contains some 900,000 distinct CDR3 sequences, under 35% of which appear only once. Germline CDR1 SGHKS, CDR2 YYEKEE (reference sequence). V lost 3 bases, J lost 12 bases, and 12 bases stayed unmatched. The CDR3 sequence is 15 residues long. This clonotype was seen more than once but under ten times. No antigen is known for it. No fewer than 5.5 micrograms of total RNA were isolated from every sample. Sequencing was carried out using blood. The TCR sequence derives from a woman of 80 years or more in good health. The chain is built from TRBV5-5 and TRBJ2-3, with 11 positions matching TRBD2. The CDR3 region has the DNA TGTGCCAGCAGCTCCACTCTAGTAGCGGGGGGGCATCAGTATTTT. It specifies CASSSTLVAGGHQYF.